Presented here are 29 T cell receptor beta chains from one specimen sequenced in a study of blood T cells in healthy people across ages. Alongside a J-beta primer mix, a sample-barcoded 5' primer served in a second PCR lasting roughly 7 to 11 cycles. TCRdb itself ran the 5' RACE reads through MiXCR, one entry per CDR3 protein. There are some 790,000 distinct CDR3 sequences in the sample; 25% to 30% occur only once, and roughly 17% lies in the top ten. The sequencing input was blood. Receptors were obtained from an elderly woman in good health.

The CDR3 sequence: CASSFDRVIEKLFF. CDR3 DNA: TGTGCCAGCAGTTTTGATAGGGTTATCGAAAAACTGTTTTTT. This chain connects TRBV28 to TRBJ1-4; D gene unclear. Per the germline V gene, CDR1 is MDHEN and CDR2 is SYDVKM. The CDR3 spans 14 residues. V lost 3 bases and J 8 bases, leaving 13 bases between the germline ends.

This clonotype was seen a few times. The genes are TRBV10-3 and TRBJ1-1, with D possibly TRBD1 on 5 matching bases. CDR3 size: 14 residues. Germline values: CDR1 ENHRY, CDR2 SYGVKD. Trimming took 6 bases from V and 2 from J, leaving 13 bases between them. In DNA, the CDR3 is TGTGCCATCAGGGGGACGGTAATAAACACTGAAGCTTTCTTT. Its protein product is CAIRGTVINTEAFF.

There are a few counts of this clonotype. A much larger clone lies one base from this, so it may be a read error. This chain links TRBV6-2 or TRBV6-3 with TRBJ2-1; no reliable D call. The J call may be faulty, since TRBJ2-7 better matches the DNA end. The CDR3 length is 13 residues. Germline CDR1 and CDR2: MNHEY and SVGEGT. The CDR3 bases are TGTGCCAGCACTTTTGACTCCTACAATGAGCAGTACTTC. Translated: CASTFDSYNEQYF.

Only a few counts were recorded for this clonotype. This chain uses TRBV6-2 or TRBV6-3 with TRBJ2-7, with 10 bases identical to TRBD2. The CDR3 runs 13 residues. J gave up 4 bases and V 5 bases, and 2 bases lay outside the gene matches. Germline CDR1 is MNHEY and CDR2 is SVGEGT. The CDR3 DNA reads as TGTGCCAGCAGTCCGACTAGCGGGTACGAGCAGTACTTC. It is translated as CASSPTSGYEQYF.

This clonotype was detected only a few times. This chain connects TRBV2 to TRBJ1-2, with D perhaps TRBD1 (5 bases). Germline CDR1 and CDR2: SNHLY and FYNNEI. The CDR3 consists of 15 residues. Between the trimmed V and J ends, which lost 5 bases and 0 bases, there was a span of 13 bases. The DNA of the CDR3 is TGTGCCAGCAGTACCGGGGGGGTAGCTAACTATGGCTACACCTTC. Amino acids: CASSTGGVANYGYTF.

This clonotype was detected ten times or more. This chain joins TRBV5-1 and TRBJ1-4; D is possibly TRBD1 (5 bases). CDR1 and CDR2 from the germline V gene are SGHRS and YFSETQ. Between the trimmed V and J ends, which lost 3 bases and 4 bases, there was a span of 10 bases. The CDR3 consists of 14 residues. As DNA, the CDR3 is TGCGCCAGCAGCTCGAGGGACCTTAATGAAAAACTGTTTTTT. It codes for CASSSRDLNEKLFF.

This clonotype came up many times. The chain couples TRBV7-2 to TRBJ2-7; 7 nucleotides align to TRBD2. The CDR3 sequence is 15 residues long. In germline, CDR1 is SGHTA, CDR2 FQGNSA. With 5 bases clipped from V and 2 bases from J, the junction kept 9 bases outside the gene matches. The CDR3 spells CASSARRGLPYEQYF. The CDR3 region has the DNA TGTGCCAGCAGCGCCCGACGGGGACTACCCTACGAGCAGTACTTC.

Points on this clonotype: Relative to the germline gene, one junction end is altered; a read error may explain this. J is TRBJ2-2 and V is TRBV7-2, with D possibly matching TRBD2 (6 bases). Germline assignment: CDR1 SGHTA and CDR2 FQGNSA. The CDR3 totals 15 residues. This CDR3 reads CASSLAAGGGGERFF. For the CDR3, the DNA is TGTGCCAGCAGCTTAGCGGCGGGCGGTGGCGGGGAGCGGTTTTTT.

Worth noting for this clonotype: This clone may be a read error of a much larger clone one base away. The chain links TRBV7-7 to TRBJ2-1, with 15 positions matching TRBD2. This CDR3 has 17 residues. Germline values: CDR1 SSHAT, CDR2 FNYEAQ (reference sequence). CDR3 bases: TGTACCAGCAGCCTAGGACTAGCGGGGGGGCAGGGCAATGAGCAGTTCTTC. Protein product: CTSSLGLAGGQGNEQFF.

The chain has TRBV27 and TRBJ2-7; D could derive from TRBD1 or TRBD2 (5 bases each). TRBJ2-5 explains the end of the DNA better; the J call may be wrong. The length of the CDR3 is 15 residues. Germline CDR1 and CDR2: MNHEY and SMNVEV (reference sequence). CDR3 protein: CASSWATGTSGTQYF. The DNA for the CDR3 is TGTGCCAGCAGTTGGGCGACCGGGACGTCGGGGACCCAGTACTTC.

This clonotype was observed a handful of times. This chain connects TRBV20-1 to TRBJ2-3; 8 nucleotides match TRBD2. V shed 5 bases, J shed 1 base, and the junction held 5 bases outside the gene matches. Per the germline V gene, CDR1 is DFQATT and CDR2 is SNEGSKA (reference sequence). CDR3 size: 14 residues. CDR3: CSASAGGRTDTQYF. The CDR3 DNA reads TGCAGTGCTTCCGCGGGGGGCCGCACAGATACGCAGTATTTT.

Turning to this clonotype: With a much larger clone just one base away, this may be a read error. The chain has TRBV27 and TRBJ2-7, with D possibly being TRBD1 (5 bases). The DNA end favors TRBJ2-5, so the J call may be wrong. CDR3 length equals 13 residues. Germline V gene lookup returns CDR1 MNHEY and CDR2 SMNVEV (reference sequence). The CDR3 is CASRTAPGETQYF. The CDR3 nucleotides read TGTGCCAGCAGGACAGCCCCAGGGGAGACCCAGTACTTC.

This clonotype appeared many times. This CDR3 is CASSPGGGLRMMAKNIQYF. CDR3 bases: TGTGCCAGCAGCCCAGGGGGGGGCCTTAGAATGATGGCCAAAAACATTCAGTACTTC. This rearrangement joins TRBV7-2 to TRBJ2-4; D is tentatively TRBD1 or TRBD2 (7 bases each). Germline CDR1 reads SGHTA; CDR2 reads FQGNSA. The CDR3 is 19 residues long. Between the trimmed V and J ends, which lost 5 bases and 1 base, there was a span of 24 bases.

This clonotype was picked up many times. This sequence joins TRBV7-2 and TRBJ2-1, with 8 bases identical to TRBD2. Germline CDR1 is SGHTA and CDR2 is FQGNSA. The CDR3 totals 14 residues. The V gene end was trimmed by 3 bases and the J gene end by 10 bases; junction bases not matched to a gene: 8. The CDR3 DNA reads as TGTGCCAGCAGCTTCCTGAAGGTAGCGGGGGAGCAGTTCTTC. Translation: CASSFLKVAGEQFF. The variable domain in full, completed from reference TRBV7-2 and TRBJ2-1, reads GAGVSQSPSNKVTEKGKDVELRCDPISGHTALYWYRQSLGQGLEFLIYFQGNSAPDKSGLPSDRFSAERTGGSVSTLTIQRTQQEDSAVYLCASSFLKVAGEQFFGPGTRLTVL.

Turning to this clonotype: Possible read error: a much larger clone is one base away. The chain employs TRBV5-1 and TRBJ1-1; D may be TRBD1 (5 bases). The CDR3 totals 15 residues. The germline V gene encodes CDR1 SGHRS and CDR2 YFSETQ. The CDR3 coding sequence is TGCACCAGCAGCTTCGGGACGGCGGGGAACACTGAAGCTTTCTTT. Protein sequence: CTSSFGTAGNTEAFF.

This clonotype was counted at least ten times. J is TRBJ2-5 and V is TRBV6-1; TRBD2 is a possible D gene (5 bases). Germline CDR1 and CDR2: MNHNS and SASEGT. With 3 bases removed from V and 5 bases from J, the gap between germline ends came to 16 bases. This CDR3 is built from 15 residues. The CDR3 region is CASSEGWARTETQYF. CDR3 coding DNA: TGTGCCAGCAGTGAGGGGTGGGCGCGGACTGAGACCCAGTACTTC.

This clonotype was seen at least ten times. The chain has TRBV20-1 and TRBJ2-7; 9 bases align to TRBD2. Germline lookup yields CDR1 DFQATT and CDR2 SNEGSKA (reference sequence). The CDR3 is made up of 16 amino acids. V lost 0 bases and J lost 3; bases outside the gene matches: 9. The CDR3 reads CSARDQVSGGYYEQYF. The CDR3 nucleotides read TGCAGTGCTAGAGATCAAGTTAGCGGGGGCTACTACGAGCAGTACTTC.

This clonotype was detected many times. The chain carries TRBV19 and TRBJ2-7; D might be TRBD1 or TRBD2, each matching 5 bases. Germline CDR1 reads LNHDA; CDR2 reads SQIVND (reference sequence). V was pared by 4 bases and J by 3 bases, with 16 bases between. This CDR3 region has 15 residues. The CDR3 is CASSSRRDGHYEQYF. CDR3 in DNA: TGTGCCAGTAGTAGTCGCCGGGACGGACACTACGAGCAGTACTTC.

With respect to this clonotype: One end of the junction fails to match germline, which may point to a read error. This chain connects TRBV4-2 to TRBJ2-2; TRBD1 matches 7 bases. This CDR3 has 15 amino acids. Germline V gene lookup returns CDR1 LGHNA and CDR2 YNFKEQ. CDR3 sequence reads: CASSQDVQGPGERFF. In nucleotides, the CDR3 is TGTGCCAGCAGCCAAGACGTACAGGGGCCCGGGGAGCGGTTTTTT.

This chain's CDR3 is CASSLPGGMTEAFF. In DNA, the CDR3 is TGTGCCAGCAGTTTACCCGGGGGGATGACTGAAGCTTTCTTT. The chain carries TRBV28 and TRBJ1-1, with D perhaps matching TRBD1 (5 bases). The germline CDR1 and CDR2 sequences are MDHEN and SYDVKM. CDR3 length equals 14 residues. Trimming took 2 bases from V and 5 from J, leaving 12 bases between them. Supplemented by reference TRBV28 and TRBJ1-1, the full variable domain reads DVKVTQSSRYLVKRTGEKVFLECVQDMDHENMFWYRQDPGLGLRLIYFSYDVKMKEKGDIPEGYSVSREKKERFSLILESASTNQTSMYLCASSLPGGMTEAFFGQGTRLTVV.

This clonotype showed up many times. The rearrangement links TRBV7-9 to TRBJ1-5, with 8 bases fitting TRBD1. Trimming removed 3 bases from V and 1 base from J; junction bases left unmatched: 11. Germline values: CDR1 SEHNR, CDR2 FQNEAQ (reference sequence). The CDR3 consists of 18 residues. The CDR3 protein is CASSFKDRDLLSNQPQHF. DNA of the CDR3: TGTGCCAGCAGCTTTAAGGACAGGGATCTACTAAGCAATCAGCCCCAGCATTTT. Full variable domain (rest looked up from reference TRBV7-9 and TRBJ1-5): DTGVSQNPRHKITKRGQNVTFRCDPISEHNRLYWYRQTLGQGPEFLTYFQNEAQLEKSRLLSDRFSAERPKGSFSTLEIQRTEQGDSAMYLCASSFKDRDLLSNQPQHFGDGTRLSIL.

This clonotype has a count of ten or more. The rearrangement joins TRBV18 to TRBJ2-6; 9 bases map to TRBD1. Germline assignment: CDR1 KGHSH and CDR2 LQKENI. CDR3 length equals 19 residues. Trimming cost V 4 bases and J 0 bases; bases outside gene matches: 10. The CDR3 protein is CASSLRRTGERSGANVLTF. The CDR3 region has the DNA TGTGCCAGCTCACTTCGGAGGACAGGGGAGCGCTCTGGGGCCAACGTCCTGACTTTC. The whole variable domain, filled in from reference TRBV18 and TRBJ2-6, reads NAGVMQNPRHLVRRRGQEARLRCSPMKGHSHVYWYRQLPEEGLKFMVYLQKENIIDESGMPKERFSAEFPKEGPSILRIQQVVRGDSAAYFCASSLRRTGERSGANVLTFGAGSRLTVL.

Concerning this clonotype itself: One end of the junction is discordant with germline, which a read error may explain. This chain joins TRBV11-2 and TRBJ2-4; 7 positions match TRBD2. TRBJ2-5 matches the DNA end more closely, so the J call is doubtful. CDR1 SGHAT and CDR2 FQNNGV come from the germline V gene. CDR3 length equals 14 residues. In nucleotides, the CDR3 is TGTGCCGGCAGCTCCCTGACTAGCAGGGAGACCCAGTACTTC. As protein: CAGSSLTSRETQYF.

J is TRBJ1-4 and V is TRBV7-2; D gene ambiguous. The germline CDR1 and CDR2 sequences are SGHTA and FQGNSA. The CDR3 contains 16 residues. Deletions cut 1 base from V and 1 base from J, with 10 bases between. The CDR3 DNA reads TGTGCCAGCAGCTTAGGGGCAGCCAAAACTAATGAAAAACTGTTTTTT. Its translation is CASSLGAAKTNEKLFF.

The chain joins TRBV7-8 to TRBJ2-3; TRBD2 aligns across 8 bases. This CDR3 has 15 residues. Trimming at V came to 6 bases and at J to 5 bases, leaving 10 bases not matched to a gene. The germline CDR1 and CDR2 sequences are SGHVS and FQNEAQ. The CDR3 reads CASRGLAGGRDTQYF. In DNA form, the CDR3 reads TGTGCCAGCAGGGGGTTGGCGGGGGGCAGAGATACGCAGTATTTT.

As to this clonotype: Possible read error: a much larger clone is one base away. This chain connects TRBV18 to TRBJ2-5, with TRBD2 matching 10 bases. Germline loops: CDR1 KGHSH, CDR2 LQKENI. V dropped 5 bases and J dropped 11; count of bases not matched to a gene: 11. The CDR3 is 14 amino acids. The CDR3: CASSWASGGDEQYF. The CDR3, as DNA: TGTGCCAGCTCATGGGCTAGCGGGGGCGATGAGCAGTACTTC. Based on the CDR3 plus reference TRBV18 and TRBJ2-5, the full variable domain is NAGVMQNPRHLVRRRGQEARLRCSPMKGHSHVYWYRQLPEEGLKFMVYLQKENIIDESGMPKERFSAEFPKEGPSILRIQQVVRGDSAAYFCASSWASGGDEQYFGPGTRLLVL.

The chain links TRBV7-9 to TRBJ2-7; D gene ambiguous. This CDR3 comprises 12 residues. Germline V gene sequence: CDR1 SEHNR, CDR2 FQNEAQ (reference sequence). Trimming removed 4 bases from V and 10 bases from J, with 14 bases in between. CDR3 in DNA: TGTGCCAGCAGCTCCGGAGATGACATTCAGTACGTC. Translation: CASSSGDDIQYV.

In this sample, this clonotype turned up many times. The rearrangement links TRBV4-1 to TRBJ1-2; no clear D. The CDR3 contains 14 residues. V was shortened by 5 bases and J by 4 bases, with 14 bases between the two germline ends. CDR1 is MGHRA and CDR2 is YSYEKL in the germline V gene. The CDR3 spells CASSDGREIYGYTF. The CDR3 DNA follows: TGCGCCAGCAGCGACGGACGGGAGATCTATGGCTACACCTTC.

This clonotype was recorded many times. The chain carries TRBV20-1 and TRBJ1-2; a weak D match, TRBD1 (6 bases). The ends were cut back, 5 bases at V and 4 bases at J, with 23 bases in the middle. CDR1 is DFQATT and CDR2 is SNEGSKA in the germline V gene (reference sequence). This CDR3 has 16 residues. The CDR3 DNA sequence: TGCAGTGCTTACCGGGACACCTTAACCTTCACCTATGGCTACACCTTC. Protein sequence: CSAYRDTLTFTYGYTF.